These 20 T cell receptor beta chains share one sample of origin, sequenced in a study of CD8 T cells in Susac syndrome. A quantity of about 0.5 to 1 ug RNA underwent reverse transcription using random hexamers. Using its own MiXCR run on the immunoSEQ multiplex PCR reads, TCRdb lists one record per CDR3 protein. The sample lists hundreds of thousands of distinct CDR3 sequences, 85% to 95% seen once, with approximately 0.081% in the top ten. Source material: CD4+ T cells from PBMCs. All receptors come from a human donor with multiple sclerosis.

This chain uses TRBV20-1 with TRBJ1-1; D is undetermined. Germline assignment: CDR1 DFQATT and CDR2 SNEGSKA (reference sequence). This CDR3 contains 13 residues. V lost 6 bases and J 7 bases, leaving 18 bases between the germline ends. The CDR3 region has the DNA TGCAGTGCGGGCTTAGTGCGGGAAAGTGAAGCTTTCTTT. Translation: CSAGLVRESEAFF.

The gene calls are TRBV3-1 and TRBJ2-1, with TRBD2 as a possible D gene (6 bases). The CDR3 runs 12 residues. Germline V lookup: CDR1 LGHDT, CDR2 YNNKEL (reference sequence). The V and J ends lost 7 bases and 6 bases respectively, with 10 bases between them. CDR3 protein: CASTGDGNEQFF. The CDR3 nucleotides read TGTGCCAGCACGGGGGATGGCAATGAGCAGTTCTTC.

This rearrangement joins TRBV12-3 or TRBV12-4 to TRBJ1-5, with D tentatively TRBD1 (5 bases). The V gene lost 4 bases and the J gene lost 5 bases, with 18 bases spanning the gap. The CDR3 has 16 residues. CDR3 in amino acids: CASSSLLATADQPQHF. CDR3 coding DNA: TGTGCCAGCAGTTCACTCCTGGCGACAGCGGATCAGCCCCAGCATTTT.

This clonotype has only one observation. The genes are TRBV14 and TRBJ2-1, with TRBD2 matching 8 bases. The CDR3 consists of 18 residues. The J segment lost 2 bases and the V segment lost 2 bases, leaving 11 bases of the junction unmatched. The germline CDR1 and CDR2 sequences are SGHDN and FVKESK. CDR3 sequence: CASSQFVGGAIPYNEQFF. The CDR3 region has the DNA TGTGCCAGCAGCCAATTCGTCGGGGGGGCAATTCCCTACAATGAGCAGTTCTTC.

The CDR3 nucleotides read TGCAGCGTCGTAATAGGATCCTACGAGCAGTACTTC. Amino acids: CSVVIGSYEQYF. The chain carries TRBV29-1 and TRBJ2-7; D call uncertain. From germline, CDR1 is SQVTM and CDR2 ANQGSEA. The V gene lost 6 bases and the J gene lost 1 base, with 10 bases spanning the gap. This CDR3 has 12 residues.

This clonotype appeared once. V gene TRBV3-1 combines with J gene TRBJ1-6; unclear D gene. This CDR3 spans 18 amino acids. From germline, CDR1 is LGHDT and CDR2 YNNKEL (reference sequence). Trimming pared 1 base from V and 0 bases from J, leaving 13 bases between. The CDR3 here is CASSQAALESSYNSPLHF. CDR3 nucleotides: TGTGCCAGCAGCCAAGCGGCTTTGGAGAGCTCCTATAATTCACCCCTCCACTTT.

This clonotype was found once. This chain links TRBV30 with TRBJ1-2; a weak D match, TRBD1 (6 bases). CDR1 and CDR2 from the germline V gene are GTSNPN and SVGIG (reference sequence). This CDR3 contains 14 residues. Trimming removed 2 bases at V and 4 bases at J, with 14 bases between. CDR3 coding DNA: TGTGCCTGGAGTACCTCCGGGACAATCTATGGCTACACCTTC. This encodes CAWSTSGTIYGYTF.

The chain joins TRBV3-1 to TRBJ1-2; a possible D gene is TRBD1 (5 bases). The CDR3 length is 14 residues. The ends were cut back, 4 bases at V and 4 bases at J, with 13 bases in the middle. Germline V gene lookup returns CDR1 LGHDT and CDR2 YNNKEL (reference sequence). This CDR3 is CASSPQGRGYGYTF. The CDR3 bases are TGTGCCAGCAGCCCACAAGGAAGGGGCTATGGCTACACCTTC.

The chain employs TRBV5-1 and TRBJ2-2; TRBD2 is a possible D gene (5 bases). There are 16 residues in the CDR3. V dropped 4 bases and J dropped 1 base, with 14 bases sitting between them. Germline lookup yields CDR1 SGHRS and CDR2 YFSETQ. In DNA form, the CDR3 reads TGCGCCAGCAGCGTTCGCGGGCTGATGAACACCGGGGAGCTGTTTTTT. It yields the protein CASSVRGLMNTGELFF.

This chain joins TRBV10-3 and TRBJ2-5, with 12 positions matching TRBD2. The CDR3 runs 15 residues. CDR1 is ENHRY and CDR2 is SYGVKD in the germline V gene. V lost 8 bases and J lost 5; bases outside the gene matches: 9. This CDR3 is CAISPSGGARETQYF. DNA for the CDR3: TGTGCCATCTCGCCTAGCGGGGGGGCCAGGGAGACCCAGTACTTC.

Here the CDR3 DNA reads TGTGCCAGCAGCTTGTGGGGCCCCTACGAGCAGTACTTC. This translates into CASSLWGPYEQYF. V usage is TRBV5-4 and J usage is TRBJ2-7; weak D call: TRBD1 (5 bases). The CDR3 runs to 13 residues. V lost 1 base and J 2 bases, leaving 7 bases between the germline ends. Germline V CDR1 and CDR2: SGHNT, YYREEE (reference sequence).

The chain joins TRBV20-1 to TRBJ2-5; possible D gene TRBD2, 5 bases. V was shortened by 1 base and J by 5 bases, with 8 bases between the two germline ends. The CDR3 totals 12 residues. Looked up from germline, CDR1 is DFQATT and CDR2 is SNEGSKA (reference sequence). CDR3 sequence reads: CSARVGAETQYF. The CDR3 DNA sequence: TGCAGTGCTAGAGTGGGAGCCGAGACCCAGTACTTC.

V is TRBV12-3 or TRBV12-4 and J is TRBJ2-7; 9 bases agree with TRBD2. This CDR3 spans 16 amino acids. After removal of 3 bases from V and 6 bases from J, the junction contained 12 bases not matched to a gene. The CDR3 sequence is CASSFGRLAGWGEQYF. The DNA for the CDR3 is TGTGCCAGCAGTTTCGGGCGGCTAGCGGGGTGGGGCGAGCAGTACTTC.

The rearrangement uses TRBV30 and TRBJ1-2; D uncertain. Germline V lookup: CDR1 GTSNPN, CDR2 SVGIG (reference sequence). This CDR3 comprises 11 residues. Trimming took 2 bases from V and 8 from J, leaving 9 bases between them. For the CDR3, the DNA is TGTGCCTGGAGTTTCCACGGGGGCTACACCTTC. Encoded protein: CAWSFHGGYTF.

This sequence joins TRBV20-1 and TRBJ2-7; the match to TRBD1 covers 9 bases. From germline, CDR1 is DFQATT and CDR2 SNEGSKA (reference sequence). V trimming: 6 bases; J trimming: 2 bases; junction bases outside the gene matches: 2. The length of the CDR3 is 12 residues. This chain's CDR3 is CSARDRAYEQYF. The CDR3 DNA reads as TGCAGTGCACGGGACAGGGCCTACGAGCAGTACTTC.

This chain uses TRBV5-4 with TRBJ2-3, with D perhaps given as TRBD1 or TRBD2 (5 bases each). The CDR3 covers 14 residues. Trimming took off 3 bases at V and 0 bases at J, with 8 bases between the two ends. Germline V gene lookup returns CDR1 SGHNT and CDR2 YYREEE (reference sequence). For the CDR3, the DNA is TGTGCCAGCAGCTCCGGGACGAGCACAGATACGCAGTATTTT. Translating it yields CASSSGTSTDTQYF.

The chain combines TRBV30 with TRBJ2-1, with D possibly called TRBD1 or TRBD2 (6 bases each). The CDR3 loop spans 13 amino acids. Looked up from germline, CDR1 is GTSNPN and CDR2 is SVGIG (reference sequence). V lost 2 bases and J 5 bases, leaving 10 bases between the germline ends. This chain's CDR3 is CAWSIGGNNEQFF. In nucleotides, the CDR3 is TGTGCCTGGAGTATAGGGGGGAACAATGAGCAGTTCTTC.

This chain connects TRBV20-1 to TRBJ2-2; 11 bases agree with TRBD1. This CDR3 region has 15 residues. Trimming cost V 0 bases and J 4 bases; bases outside gene matches: 1. Germline V gene data show CDR1 as DFQATT and CDR2 as SNEGSKA (reference sequence). The CDR3 here is CSARDGTGGTGELFF. The CDR3 nucleotides read TGCAGTGCTAGAGATGGGACAGGGGGCACCGGGGAGCTGTTTTTT.

The chain joins TRBV20-1 to TRBJ1-6; D gene unclear. Germline V gene lookup returns CDR1 DFQATT and CDR2 SNEGSKA (reference sequence). The CDR3 has 14 amino acids. With 3 bases removed from V and 4 bases from J, the gap between germline ends came to 10 bases. The CDR3 nucleotides read TGCAGTGCTAGTCCGCCGGAGTATAATTCACCCCTCCACTTT. It specifies CSASPPEYNSPLHF.

The V call is TRBV29-1, the J call TRBJ2-7, with D hard to call. Germline values: CDR1 SQVTM, CDR2 ANQGSEA. V gave up 1 base and J gave up 0 bases, with 4 bases separating them. The CDR3 has 12 amino acids. CDR3 coding DNA: TGCAGCGTTGAAGGGAGCTCCTACGAGCAGTACTTC. Translated, it gives CSVEGSSYEQYF.